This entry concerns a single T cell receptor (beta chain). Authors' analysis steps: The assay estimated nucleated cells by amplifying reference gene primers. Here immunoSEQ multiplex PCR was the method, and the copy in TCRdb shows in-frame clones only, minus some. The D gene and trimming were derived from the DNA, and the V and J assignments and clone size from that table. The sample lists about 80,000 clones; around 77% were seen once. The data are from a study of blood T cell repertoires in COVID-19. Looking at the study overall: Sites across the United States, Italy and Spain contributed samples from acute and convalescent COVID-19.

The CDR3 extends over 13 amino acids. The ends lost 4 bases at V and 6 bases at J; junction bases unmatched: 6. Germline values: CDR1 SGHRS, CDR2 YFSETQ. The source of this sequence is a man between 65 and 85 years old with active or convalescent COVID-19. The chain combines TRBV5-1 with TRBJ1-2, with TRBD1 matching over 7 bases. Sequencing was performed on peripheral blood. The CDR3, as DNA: TGCGCCAGCAGCCTGGGGGACAGCGATGGCTACACCTTC. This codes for CASSLGDSDGYTF.